This T cell receptor (beta chain) stems from a study of CD8 T cells in Susac syndrome. J gave up 1 base and V 6 bases, and 9 bases lay outside the gene matches. The CDR3 covers 18 residues. Random hexamers were used to reverse transcribe an amount of about 0.5 to 1 ug RNA. TCRdb reprocessed the immunoSEQ multiplex PCR reads with MiXCR, giving one entry per CDR3 protein. There are 140,000 or so distinct CDR3 sequences in the sample; around 94% occur only once, and under 0.095% lies in the top ten. This clonotype appeared once. The sequence was collected from a human donor in good health. The sample consisted of CD4+ T cells from PBMCs. This chain links TRBV12-3 or TRBV12-4 with TRBJ2-1, with 13 bases fitting TRBD2. This CDR3 is CASSPGLAGATSYNEQFF. In DNA, the CDR3 is TGTGCCAGCAGCCCCGGACTAGCGGGAGCAACATCCTACAATGAGCAGTTCTTC.